A single sample is the source of the 25 T cell receptor beta chains below, sequenced in a study of T cells in Graves' hyperthyroidism and ophthalmopathy. Amplification yielded TCR beta CDR3 regions, with RNA transcripts as the source. Primed by the HTBI set, a first-round RT-PCR was run on the TCR CDR3. TCRdb analysed the multiplex PCR reads with MiXCR anew, one entry per CDR3 protein. The table shows 450,000 to 550,000 distinct CDR3 sequences, with around a quarter occurring only once. The sequenced sample consisted of blood. The receptors shown here come from a woman younger than 45 with Graves' ophthalmopathy.

This clonotype was observed many times. The chain joins TRBV6-1 to TRBJ1-2; perhaps TRBD1 as D (6 bases). Germline CDR1 reads MNHNS; CDR2 reads SASEGT. The CDR3 consists of 16 residues. Trimming cost V 5 bases and J 3 bases, with 19 bases left between them. The CDR3 reads CASSPPPARGHYGYTF. CDR3 in DNA: TGTGCCAGCAGTCCCCCCCCGGCGCGGGGGCACTATGGCTACACCTTC.

The table lists this clonotype with many counts. This chain connects TRBV27 to TRBJ2-5; 10 positions agree with TRBD2. V shed 8 bases, J shed 3 bases, and the junction held 6 bases outside the gene matches. Per germline, CDR1 MNHEY and CDR2 SMNVEV (reference sequence). The CDR3 extends over 14 amino acids. In DNA, the CDR3 is TGTGCCAGCCCTCACAGCGGGGGGGAAGAGACCCAGTACTTC. This encodes CASPHSGGEETQYF.

This clonotype was seen many times. The V and J genes are TRBV13 and TRBJ1-1, with TRBD1 matching over 10 bases. V lost 5 bases and J lost 3; bases outside the gene matches: 6. Looked up from germline, CDR1 is PRHDT and CDR2 is FYEKMQ (reference sequence). The CDR3 is 15 residues long. CDR3 amino acids: CASSLAGTGDTEAFF. In DNA form, the CDR3 reads TGTGCCAGCAGCCTAGCCGGGACAGGGGACACTGAAGCTTTCTTT.

This clonotype has a count of ten or more. This chain links TRBV12-3 or TRBV12-4 with TRBJ2-2; D might be TRBD1 or TRBD2, each matching 5 bases. The CDR3 loop spans 12 amino acids. Trimming stripped 5 bases from V and 7 bases from J, with 8 bases between. CDR3 sequence reads: CASSQRGGELFF. CDR3 sequence (DNA): TGTGCCAGCAGTCAGAGGGGCGGGGAGCTGTTTTTT.

About this clonotype itself: It may be a read error: a sequence one base away is much more abundant. The genes are TRBV6-1 and TRBJ2-5; 8 nucleotides agree with TRBD1. The junction had 9 bases not matched to a gene; V was cut back by 7 bases and J by 2 bases. CDR3 size: 15 residues. Germline V gene lookup returns CDR1 MNHNS and CDR2 SASEGT. Here the CDR3 reads CASILGQGSQETQYF. The CDR3 DNA follows: TGTGCCAGCATTCTAGGACAGGGCTCGCAAGAGACCCAGTACTTC.

Ten or more counts support this clonotype. J is TRBJ1-1 and V is TRBV6-5; no definite D call. Trimming shortened V by 11 bases and J by 7 bases, and 14 bases separated the two germline ends. CDR3 length equals 11 residues. Germline CDR1 is MNHEY and CDR2 is SVGAGI. The CDR3, as DNA: TGTGCCGCCGATCCGGCCTTTGAAGCTTTCTTT. This translates into CAADPAFEAFF.

This clonotype was seen at least ten times. This chain joins TRBV19 and TRBJ1-5; weak D call: TRBD1 (5 bases). The V end lost 10 bases, the J end lost 3 bases, and 13 bases lay between the germline ends. CDR3 length equals 13 residues. Germline V gives CDR1 LNHDA, CDR2 SQIVND (reference sequence). CDR3 nucleotide sequence: TGTGCCACCCGGCCGACAGTCAATCAGCCCCAGCATTTT. Translation: CATRPTVNQPQHF.

This clonotype turned up a few times. The chain joins TRBV18 to TRBJ2-5; TRBD1 agrees at 7 bases. The V gene's germline CDR1 is KGHSH and CDR2 LQKENI. The CDR3 is 16 amino acids. V shed 3 bases and J 1 base; nucleotides not matched to a gene: 8. The CDR3 nucleotides read TGTGCCAGCTCACCGGATCGACAGGGCCTCCAAGAGACCCAGTACTTC. It is translated as CASSPDRQGLQETQYF.

V is TRBV6-2 or TRBV6-3 and J is TRBJ1-1, with D perhaps TRBD1 (6 bases). Trimming pared 7 bases from V and 4 bases from J, leaving 19 bases between. This CDR3 is built from 15 residues. Germline V gene data show CDR1 as MNHEY and CDR2 as SVGEGT. CDR3 DNA sequence: TGTGCCAGCACCCCCGGGGGGGCAGAGGGCACTGAAGCTTTCTTT. Translating it yields CASTPGGAEGTEAFF.

On this clonotype itself: The junction differs from germline at one of its ends, possibly a read error. The V gene is TRBV24-1, the J gene TRBJ1-5, with D possibly being TRBD1 (5 bases). Germline V gene data show CDR1 as KGHDR and CDR2 as SFDVKD. This CDR3 is 16 amino acids long. The CDR3 protein is CASSYLRRTGLMPQHF. In DNA form, the CDR3 reads TGTGCCAGCAGTTACCTCCGTCGTACAGGCCTCATGCCCCAGCATTTT.

This clonotype was detected many times. The rearrangement joins TRBV4-2 to TRBJ2-7; D is possibly TRBD1 or TRBD2 (5 bases each). This CDR3 contains 14 residues. Germline loops: CDR1 LGHNA, CDR2 YNFKEQ. Deletions cut 1 base from V and 2 bases from J, with 9 bases between. The CDR3 nucleotides read TGTGCCAGCAGCCAAGTTGGGACCCCCTACGAGCAGTACTTC. As protein: CASSQVGTPYEQYF.

Concerning this clonotype itself: Since a much larger clone is just one base distant, this may be a read error. The rearrangement uses TRBV6-1 and TRBJ2-5; TRBD2 might be the D (7 bases). Germline V gene data show CDR1 as MNHNS and CDR2 as SASEGT. The CDR3 contains 14 residues. The CDR3 sequence is CVSMKGGGRETQYF. DNA of the CDR3: TGTGTCAGCATGAAAGGGGGGGGGCGAGAGACCCAGTACTTC.

The rearrangement links TRBV9 to TRBJ2-5; 8 bases are shared with TRBD2. V lost 3 bases and J lost 5; bases outside the gene matches: 15. There are 17 residues in the CDR3. Germline CDR1 is SGDLS and CDR2 is YYNGEE. CDR3 sequence reads: CASSASGRGGEGETQYF. The CDR3 nucleotides read TGTGCCAGCAGCGCCTCTGGTCGGGGGGGAGAGGGGGAGACCCAGTACTTC.

There are many counts of this clonotype. One end of the junction is discordant with germline, which a read error may explain. This rearrangement joins TRBV5-1 to TRBJ1-1; D not resolved. The CDR3 is 13 residues long. Germline-derived CDR1 and CDR2 are SGHRS and YFSETQ. CDR3 sequence reads: CASSLSTNTEAFF. CDR3 DNA sequence: TGTGCCAGCAGTCTTTCTACGAACACTGAAGCTTTCTTT.

This clonotype occurred many times. This chain connects TRBV24-1 to TRBJ1-2, with TRBD1 matching over 8 bases. CDR3 length: 15 amino acids. The germline CDR1 and CDR2 sequences are KGHDR and SFDVKD. V dropped 3 bases and J dropped 0; count of bases not matched to a gene: 2. The CDR3 coding sequence is TGTGCCACCAGTGATGGACAGGGCCCTAACTATGGCTACACCTTC. Translation gives CATSDGQGPNYGYTF.

This clonotype was observed a few times. The V call is TRBV12-3 or TRBV12-4, the J call TRBJ2-7, with D tentatively TRBD1 (5 bases). Between the trimmed V and J ends, which lost 1 base and 0 bases, there was a span of 10 bases. CDR3 size: 15 residues. The CDR3 nucleotides are TGTGCCAGCAGTTTAGAGTTCGACAGCTCCTACGAGCAGTACTTC. It is translated as CASSLEFDSSYEQYF.

In this sample, this clonotype turned up many times. This chain joins TRBV6-2 or TRBV6-3 and TRBJ1-5; a possible D gene is TRBD1 (5 bases). The CDR3 extends over 15 amino acids. Germline loops: CDR1 MNHEY, CDR2 SVGEGT. V was pared by 4 bases and J by 5 bases, with 15 bases between. CDR3 nucleotides: TGTGCCAGCAGTTTCGGGACGTTCGACGATCAGCCCCAGCATTTT. It yields the protein CASSFGTFDDQPQHF.

This clonotype has a count of ten or more. The chain employs TRBV12-3 or TRBV12-4 and TRBJ1-2; 9 bases are shared with TRBD1. The V segment lost 2 bases and the J segment 2 bases; nucleotides outside the gene matches: 3. The CDR3 covers 15 residues. The CDR3 coding sequence is TGTGCCAGCAGTTTATGGGGGACAGGGAACTATGGCTACACCTTC. Translation: CASSLWGTGNYGYTF.

In the case of this clonotype: One base away lies a much larger clone, so this may be a sequencing read error. The conserved final phenylalanine or tryptophan is absent from the CDR3, which likely points to a read error. This rearrangement joins TRBV27 to TRBJ1-1; D ambiguous. CDR1 MNHEY and CDR2 SMNVEV come from the germline V gene (reference sequence). The CDR3 covers 13 residues. Deletions cut 5 bases from V and 1 base from J, with 8 bases between. The CDR3 loop reads CASSMWGNTEAFS. The CDR3 DNA sequence: TGTGCCAGCAGTATGTGGGGGAACACTGAAGCTTTCTCT.

This clonotype appeared many times. The CDR3 protein is CASSYRTLGEQYF. The CDR3 DNA reads TGTGCCAGCAGTTACCGGACACTAGGCGAGCAGTACTTC. This sequence joins TRBV6-2 or TRBV6-3 and TRBJ2-7; perhaps D is TRBD1 or TRBD2 (5 bases each). Between the trimmed V and J ends, which lost 2 bases and 6 bases, there was a span of 11 bases. Germline assignment: CDR1 MNHEY and CDR2 SVGEGT. This CDR3 is 13 amino acids long.

This clonotype was detected a few times. This chain connects TRBV18 to TRBJ2-2; D might be TRBD1 (6 bases). This CDR3 comprises 15 residues. Germline lookup yields CDR1 KGHSH and CDR2 LQKENI. V shed 4 bases and J shed 0 bases, with 9 bases lying between them. In nucleotides, the CDR3 is TGTGCCAGCTCACACGACAGGACGAACACCGGGGAGCTGTTTTTT. Encoded protein: CASSHDRTNTGELFF.

This clonotype was observed at least ten times. V is TRBV15 and J is TRBJ1-5; no clear D gene. The V and J ends lost 0 bases and 1 base respectively, with 16 bases between them. Germline V gene data show CDR1 as LNHNV and CDR2 as YYDKDF (reference sequence). The CDR3 has 18 amino acids. DNA for the CDR3: TGTGCCACCAGCAGAGATGATTGGCCCGACTCGAGCAATCAGCCCCAGCATTTT. Protein sequence: CATSRDDWPDSSNQPQHF. The variable domain in full, with the rest retrieved from reference TRBV15 and TRBJ1-5, is DAMVIQNPRYQVTQFGKPVTLSCSQTLNHNVMYWYQQKSSQAPKLLFHYYDKDFNNEADTPDNFQSRRPNTSFCFLDIRSPGLGDTAMYLCATSRDDWPDSSNQPQHFGDGTRLSIL.

In its sample, this clonotype was seen a few times. V and J are TRBV11-2 and TRBJ1-2; D is ambiguous. V was cut by 2 bases and J by 4 bases, with 23 bases left in between. CDR1 is SGHAT, CDR2 FQNNGV, per germline. This CDR3 contains 18 residues. As DNA, the CDR3 is TGTGCCAGCAGCTTAAGTCCCCCAGGTGGGGATGTGTCCTATGGCTACACCTTC. As protein: CASSLSPPGGDVSYGYTF.

The chain carries TRBV15 and TRBJ2-7; no definite D call. The length of the CDR3 is 13 residues. Germline CDR1 reads LNHNV; CDR2 reads YYDKDF (reference sequence). The V end was cut by 1 base, the J end by 3 bases, with 7 bases between. CDR3 sequence: CATSRGESYEQYF. Written as DNA, the CDR3 is TGTGCCACCAGCAGAGGGGAAAGCTACGAGCAGTACTTC. Full variable domain (remainder filled in from reference TRBV15 and TRBJ2-7): DAMVIQNPRYQVTQFGKPVTLSCSQTLNHNVMYWYQQKSSQAPKLLFHYYDKDFNNEADTPDNFQSRRPNTSFCFLDIRSPGLGDTAMYLCATSRGESYEQYFGPGTRLTVT.

This clonotype has ten or more counts. The genes are TRBV6-2 or TRBV6-3 and TRBJ2-7; a weak D match, TRBD2 (5 bases). The CDR3 is 18 amino acids. Germline-derived CDR1 and CDR2 are MNHEY and SVGEGT. V was shortened by 0 bases and J by 4 bases, with 22 bases between the two germline ends. The CDR3 region has the DNA TGTGCCAGCAGTTACTCGTCATCCGGCGAGGGAACTATTTACGAGCAGTACTTC. Its translation: CASSYSSSGEGTIYEQYF.